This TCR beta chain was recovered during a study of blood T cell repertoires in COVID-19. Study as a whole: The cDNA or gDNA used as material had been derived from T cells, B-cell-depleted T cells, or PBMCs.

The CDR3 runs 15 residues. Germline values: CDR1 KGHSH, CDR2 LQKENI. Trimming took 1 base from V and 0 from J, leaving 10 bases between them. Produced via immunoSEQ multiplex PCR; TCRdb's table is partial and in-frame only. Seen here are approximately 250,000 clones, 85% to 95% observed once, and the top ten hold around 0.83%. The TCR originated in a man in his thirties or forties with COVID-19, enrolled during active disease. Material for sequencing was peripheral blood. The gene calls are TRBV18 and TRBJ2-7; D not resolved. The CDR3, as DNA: TGTGCCAGCTCACCACAAGAATTCAGCTCCTACGAGCAGTACTTC. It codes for CASSPQEFSSYEQYF.